This TCR beta chain stems from a study of cytomegalovirus exposure and HLA in healthy donors. Broader study findings: As a later analysis showed, a missense DCLRE1C variant was linked to trimming of TCR beta V- and J-genes.

On this clone: Its antigen is unidentified.

The PCR used 60 Vbeta and 13 Jbeta primers. Generated by immunoSEQ multiplex PCR, the TCRdb table keeps only in-frame clones and is missing some. The sample lists approximately 200,000 clones; around 80% were seen once. CDR3 size: 13 residues. Germline-derived CDR1 and CDR2 are SGDLS and YYNGEE. Trimming shortened V by 0 bases and J by 4 bases, and 8 bases separated the two germline ends. This clonotype was obtained from a woman in her 30s in good health and CMV-seropositive. This chain uses TRBV9 with TRBJ2-7; weak D call: TRBD2 (5 bases). Material for sequencing was PBMCs. CDR3 region: CASSVGGDYEQYF. The CDR3 DNA reads TGTGCCAGCAGCGTAGGGGGAGATTACGAGCAGTACTTC. Filled out from reference TRBV9 and TRBJ2-7, the complete variable domain reads DSGVTQTPKHLITATGQRVTLRCSPRSGDLSVYWYQQSLDQGLQFLIQYYNGEERAKGNILERFSAQQFPDLHSELNLSSLELGDSALYFCASSVGGDYEQYFGPGTRLTVT.